The T cell receptor beta chain described here comes from a study of blood T cells in healthy people across ages. A second PCR, run for about 7 to 11 cycles, used a sample-barcoded 5' primer plus a J-beta primer mix. TCRdb independently ran MiXCR on the 5' RACE reads; one entry per CDR3 protein. The sample shows about 1,400,000 distinct CDR3 sequences, 35% to 45% of them seen only once. This clonotype was counted ten times or more. Germline CDR1 MDHEN, CDR2 SYDVKM. Trimming shortened V by 5 bases and J by 2 bases, and 9 bases separated the two germline ends. The CDR3 has 13 amino acids. The sequenced material came from blood. The chain is built from TRBV28 and TRBJ1-2; D unresolved. This TCR was sampled from a woman under 30 in good health. Written as DNA, the CDR3 is TGTGCCAGCAGTGTGAATTACAACTATGGCTACACCTTC. It specifies CASSVNYNYGYTF.